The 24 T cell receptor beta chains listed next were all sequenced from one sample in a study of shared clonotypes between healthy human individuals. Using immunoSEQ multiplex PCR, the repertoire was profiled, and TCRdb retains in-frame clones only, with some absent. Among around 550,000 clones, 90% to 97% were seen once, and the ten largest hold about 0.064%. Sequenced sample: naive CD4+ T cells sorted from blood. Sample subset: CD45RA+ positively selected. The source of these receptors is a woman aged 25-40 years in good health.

The CDR3 nucleotides are TGCAGCGCAAAACCGGGCTCCGACCCAGATACGCAGTATTTT. This translates into CSAKPGSDPDTQYF. The chain links TRBV29-1 to TRBJ2-3; no clear D gene. The CDR3 sequence is 14 residues long. Germline-derived CDR1 and CDR2 are SQVTM and ANQGSEA. The V end was cut by 7 bases, the J end by 4 bases, with 18 bases between.

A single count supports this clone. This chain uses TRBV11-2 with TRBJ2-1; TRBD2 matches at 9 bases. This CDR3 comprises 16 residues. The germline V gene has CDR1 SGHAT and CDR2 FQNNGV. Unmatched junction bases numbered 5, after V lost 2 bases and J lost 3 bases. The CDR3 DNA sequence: TGTGCCAGCAGCTTAACCGGGACTAGCAGCTACAATGAGCAGTTCTTC. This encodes CASSLTGTSSYNEQFF.

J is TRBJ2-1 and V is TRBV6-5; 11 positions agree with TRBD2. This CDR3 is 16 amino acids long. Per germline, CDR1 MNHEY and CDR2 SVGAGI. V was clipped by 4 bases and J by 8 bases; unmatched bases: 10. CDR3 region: CASSSLTSGSRYEQFF. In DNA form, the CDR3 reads TGTGCCAGCAGTTCGTTAACTAGCGGGAGTCGGTATGAGCAGTTCTTC.

CDR3 amino acids: CASRPHDRGANQPQHF. Written as DNA, the CDR3 is TGTGCCAGCAGACCCCACGACAGGGGGGCCAATCAGCCCCAGCATTTT. The genes are TRBV28 and TRBJ1-5; 9 nucleotides align to TRBD1. This CDR3 comprises 16 residues. V dropped 6 bases and J dropped 3; count of bases not matched to a gene: 9. Per the germline V gene, CDR1 is MDHEN and CDR2 is SYDVKM. Complete variable domain (other parts from reference TRBV28 and TRBJ1-5): DVKVTQSSRYLVKRTGEKVFLECVQDMDHENMFWYRQDPGLGLRLIYFSYDVKMKEKGDIPEGYSVSREKKERFSLILESASTNQTSMYLCASRPHDRGANQPQHFGDGTRLSIL.

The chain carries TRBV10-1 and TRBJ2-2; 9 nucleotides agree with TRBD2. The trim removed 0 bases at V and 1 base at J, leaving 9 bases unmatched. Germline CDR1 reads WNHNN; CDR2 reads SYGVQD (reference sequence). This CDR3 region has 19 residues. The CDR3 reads CASSESRLAVVRNTGELFF. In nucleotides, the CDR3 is TGCGCCAGCAGTGAGTCGAGACTAGCGGTGGTGAGGAACACCGGGGAGCTGTTTTTT.

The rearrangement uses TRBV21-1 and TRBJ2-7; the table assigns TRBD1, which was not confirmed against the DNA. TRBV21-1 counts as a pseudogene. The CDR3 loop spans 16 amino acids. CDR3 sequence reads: CASSTGQGRTIYEQYF. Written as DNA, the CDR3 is TGTGCCAGCAGCACGGGACAGGGCCGGACCATCTACGAGCAGTACTTC.

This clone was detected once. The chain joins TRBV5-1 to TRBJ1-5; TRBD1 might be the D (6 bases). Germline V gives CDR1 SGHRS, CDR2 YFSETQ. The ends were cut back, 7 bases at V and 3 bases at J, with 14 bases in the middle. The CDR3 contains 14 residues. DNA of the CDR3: TGCGCCAGCGCGCCGGGACACTACAATCAGCCCCAGCATTTT. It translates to CASAPGHYNQPQHF.

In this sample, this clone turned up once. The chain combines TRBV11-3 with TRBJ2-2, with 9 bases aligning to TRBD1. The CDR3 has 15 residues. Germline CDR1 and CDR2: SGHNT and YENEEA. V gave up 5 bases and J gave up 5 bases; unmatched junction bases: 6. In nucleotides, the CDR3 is TGTGCCAGCAGCCCGGGACAGGGCTCTACCGGGGAGCTGTTTTTT. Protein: CASSPGQGSTGELFF.

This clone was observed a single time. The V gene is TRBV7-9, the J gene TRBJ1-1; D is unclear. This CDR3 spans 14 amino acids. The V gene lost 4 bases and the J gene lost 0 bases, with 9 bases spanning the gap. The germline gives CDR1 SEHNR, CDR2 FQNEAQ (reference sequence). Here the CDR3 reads CASSSDRLNTEAFF. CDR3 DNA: TGTGCCAGCAGCTCCGACCGATTGAACACTGAAGCTTTCTTT.

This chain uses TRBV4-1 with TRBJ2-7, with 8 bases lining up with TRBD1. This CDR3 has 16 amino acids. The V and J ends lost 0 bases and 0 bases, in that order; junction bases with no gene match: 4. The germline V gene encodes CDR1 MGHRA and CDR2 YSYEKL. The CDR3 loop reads CASSQDRTGGSYEQYF. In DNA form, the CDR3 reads TGCGCCAGCAGCCAAGATCGCACAGGGGGCTCCTACGAGCAGTACTTC.

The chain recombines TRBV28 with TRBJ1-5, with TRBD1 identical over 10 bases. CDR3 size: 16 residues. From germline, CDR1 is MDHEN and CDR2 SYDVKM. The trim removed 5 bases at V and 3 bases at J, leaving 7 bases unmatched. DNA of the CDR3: TGTGCCAGCAGTCGATCCGGGACAGGGGACAATCAGCCCCAGCATTTT. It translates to CASSRSGTGDNQPQHF.

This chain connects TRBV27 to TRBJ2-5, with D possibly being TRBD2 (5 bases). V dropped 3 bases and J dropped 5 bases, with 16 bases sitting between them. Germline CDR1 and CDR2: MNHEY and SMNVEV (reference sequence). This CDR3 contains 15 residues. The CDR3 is CASSLWAPGGETQYF. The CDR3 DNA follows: TGTGCCAGCAGTTTGTGGGCTCCCGGCGGGGAGACCCAGTACTTC.

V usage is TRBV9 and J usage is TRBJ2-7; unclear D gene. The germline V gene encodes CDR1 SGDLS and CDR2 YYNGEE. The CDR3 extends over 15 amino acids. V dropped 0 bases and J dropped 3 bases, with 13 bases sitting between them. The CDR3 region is CASSVDGQGNYEQYF. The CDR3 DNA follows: TGTGCCAGCAGCGTAGACGGCCAAGGGAACTACGAGCAGTACTTC.

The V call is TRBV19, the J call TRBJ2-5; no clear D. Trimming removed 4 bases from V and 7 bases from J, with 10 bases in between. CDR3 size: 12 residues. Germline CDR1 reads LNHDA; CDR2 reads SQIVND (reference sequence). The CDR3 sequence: CASSSILGTQYF. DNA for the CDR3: TGTGCCAGTAGTAGCATATTAGGGACCCAGTACTTC.

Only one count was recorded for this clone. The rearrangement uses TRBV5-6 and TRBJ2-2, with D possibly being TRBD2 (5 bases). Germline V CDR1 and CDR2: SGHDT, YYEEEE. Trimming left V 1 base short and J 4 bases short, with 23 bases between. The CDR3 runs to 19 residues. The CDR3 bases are TGTGCCAGCAGCTTGCTCACCTGGGGAAATGGCCGGGGCACCGGGGAGCTGTTTTTT. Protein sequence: CASSLLTWGNGRGTGELFF.

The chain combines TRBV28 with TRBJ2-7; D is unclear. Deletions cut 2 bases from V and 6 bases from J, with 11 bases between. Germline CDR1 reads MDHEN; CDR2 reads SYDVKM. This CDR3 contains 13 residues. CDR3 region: CASSLGPILEQYF. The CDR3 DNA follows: TGTGCCAGCAGTTTAGGCCCCATCCTCGAGCAGTACTTC.

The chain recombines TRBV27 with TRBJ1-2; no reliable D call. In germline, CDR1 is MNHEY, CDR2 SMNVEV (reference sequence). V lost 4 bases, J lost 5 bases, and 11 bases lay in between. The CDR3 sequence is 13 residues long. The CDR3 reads CASSSQRTYGYTF. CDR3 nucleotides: TGTGCCAGCAGTTCCCAAAGGACTTATGGCTACACCTTC.

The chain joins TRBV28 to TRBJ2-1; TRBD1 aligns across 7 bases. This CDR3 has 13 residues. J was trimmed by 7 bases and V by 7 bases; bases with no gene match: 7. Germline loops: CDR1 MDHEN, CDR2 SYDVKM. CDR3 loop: CASTRTGPNEQFF. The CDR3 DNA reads TGTGCCAGCACCCGGACAGGCCCAAATGAGCAGTTCTTC.

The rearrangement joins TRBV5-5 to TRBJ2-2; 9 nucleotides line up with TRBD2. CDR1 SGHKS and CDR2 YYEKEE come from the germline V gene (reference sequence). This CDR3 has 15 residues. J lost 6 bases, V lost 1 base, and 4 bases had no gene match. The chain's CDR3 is CASSLLAGPAGELFF. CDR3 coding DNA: TGTGCCAGCAGCTTGCTAGCGGGGCCGGCCGGGGAGCTGTTTTTT.

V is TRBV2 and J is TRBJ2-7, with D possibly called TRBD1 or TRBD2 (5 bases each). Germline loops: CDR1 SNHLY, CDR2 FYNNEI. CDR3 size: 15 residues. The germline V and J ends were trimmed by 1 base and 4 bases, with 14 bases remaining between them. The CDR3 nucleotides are TGTGCCAGCAGTGAAGGGTGGGGACCTACATACGAGCAGTACTTC. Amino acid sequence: CASSEGWGPTYEQYF.

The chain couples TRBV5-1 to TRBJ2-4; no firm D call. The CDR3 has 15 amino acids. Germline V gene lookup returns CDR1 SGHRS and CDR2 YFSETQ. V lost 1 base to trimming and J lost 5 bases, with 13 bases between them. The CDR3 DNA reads TGCGCCAGCAGCTTGTTCGGCGGAACGGAAAACATTCAGTACTTC. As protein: CASSLFGGTENIQYF. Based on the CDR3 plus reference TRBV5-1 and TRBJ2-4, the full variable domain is KAGVTQTPRYLIKTRGQQVTLSCSPISGHRSVSWYQQTPGQGLQFLFEYFSETQRNKGNFPGRFSGRQFSNSRSEMNVSTLELGDSALYLCASSLFGGTENIQYFGAGTRLSVL.

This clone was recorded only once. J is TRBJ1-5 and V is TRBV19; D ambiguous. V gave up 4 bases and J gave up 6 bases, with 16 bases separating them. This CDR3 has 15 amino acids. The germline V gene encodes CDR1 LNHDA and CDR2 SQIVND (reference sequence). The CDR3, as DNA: TGTGCCAGTAGTACACCGGGCCCCTGGGGTCAGCCCCAGCATTTT. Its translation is CASSTPGPWGQPQHF.

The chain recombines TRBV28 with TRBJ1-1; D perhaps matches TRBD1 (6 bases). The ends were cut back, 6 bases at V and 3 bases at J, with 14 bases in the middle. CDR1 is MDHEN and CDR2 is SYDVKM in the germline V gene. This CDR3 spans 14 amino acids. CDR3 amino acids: CASSETGFDTEAFF. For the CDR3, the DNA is TGTGCCAGCAGCGAAACAGGGTTCGACACTGAAGCTTTCTTT.

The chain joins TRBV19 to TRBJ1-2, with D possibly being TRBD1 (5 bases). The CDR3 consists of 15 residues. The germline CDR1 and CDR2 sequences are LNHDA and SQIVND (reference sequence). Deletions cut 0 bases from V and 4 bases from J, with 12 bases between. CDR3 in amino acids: CASSIDGTWIYGYTF. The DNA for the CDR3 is TGTGCCAGTAGTATAGATGGGACCTGGATCTATGGCTACACCTTC. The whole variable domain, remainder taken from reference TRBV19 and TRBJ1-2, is DGGITQSPKYLFRKEGQNVTLSCEQNLNHDAMYWYRQDPGQGLRLIYYSQIVNDFQKGDIAEGYSVSREKKESFPLTVTSAQKNPTAFYLCASSIDGTWIYGYTFGSGTRLTVV.